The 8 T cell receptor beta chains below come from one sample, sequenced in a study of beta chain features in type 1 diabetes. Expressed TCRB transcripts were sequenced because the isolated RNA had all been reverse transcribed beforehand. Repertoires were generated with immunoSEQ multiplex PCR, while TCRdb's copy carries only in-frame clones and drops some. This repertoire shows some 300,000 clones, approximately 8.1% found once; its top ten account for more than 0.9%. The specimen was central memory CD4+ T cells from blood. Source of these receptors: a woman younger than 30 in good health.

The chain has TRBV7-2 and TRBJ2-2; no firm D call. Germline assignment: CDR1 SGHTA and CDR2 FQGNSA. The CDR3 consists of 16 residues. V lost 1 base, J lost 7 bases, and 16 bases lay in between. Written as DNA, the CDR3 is TGTGCCAGCAGCTTAGGACAATTGGGGTTGGGCGGGGAGCTGTTTTTT. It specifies CASSLGQLGLGGELFF.

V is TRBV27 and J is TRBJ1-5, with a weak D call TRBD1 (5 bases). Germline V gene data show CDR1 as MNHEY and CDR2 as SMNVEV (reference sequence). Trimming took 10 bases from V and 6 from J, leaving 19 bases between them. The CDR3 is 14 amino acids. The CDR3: CATQYQWGGQPQHF. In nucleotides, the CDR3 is TGTGCCACCCAATATCAGTGGGGCGGTCAGCCCCAGCATTTT.

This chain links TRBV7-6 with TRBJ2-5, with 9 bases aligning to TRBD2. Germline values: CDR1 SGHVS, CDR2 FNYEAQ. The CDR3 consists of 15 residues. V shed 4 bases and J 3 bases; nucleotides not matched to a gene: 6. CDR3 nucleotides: TGTGCCAGCAGCTCTAGTAGCGGGAGTAAAGAGACCCAGTACTTC. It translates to CASSSSSGSKETQYF.

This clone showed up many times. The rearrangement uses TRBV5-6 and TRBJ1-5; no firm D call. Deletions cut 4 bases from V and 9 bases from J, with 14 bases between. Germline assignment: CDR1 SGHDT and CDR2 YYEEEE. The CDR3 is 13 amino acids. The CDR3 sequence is CASSLRTDGPQHF. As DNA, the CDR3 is TGTGCCAGCAGCCTCCGGACGGACGGGCCCCAGCATTTT.

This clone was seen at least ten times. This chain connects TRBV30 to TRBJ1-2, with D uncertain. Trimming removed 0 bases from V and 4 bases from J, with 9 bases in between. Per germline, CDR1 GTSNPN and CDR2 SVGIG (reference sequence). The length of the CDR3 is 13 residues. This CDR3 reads CAWSVRAIYGYTF. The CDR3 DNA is TGTGCCTGGAGTGTACGGGCCATCTATGGCTACACCTTC. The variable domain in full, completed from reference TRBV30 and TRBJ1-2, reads SQTIHQWPATLVQPVGSPLSLECTVEGTSNPNLYWYRQAAGRGLQLLFYSVGIGQISSEVPQNLSASRPQDRQFILSSKKLLLSDSGFYLCAWSVRAIYGYTFGSGTRLTVV.

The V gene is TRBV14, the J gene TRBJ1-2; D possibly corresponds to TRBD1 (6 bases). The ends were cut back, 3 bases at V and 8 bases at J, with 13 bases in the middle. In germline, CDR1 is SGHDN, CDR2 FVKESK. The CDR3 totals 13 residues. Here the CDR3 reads CASSHRGGGGYTF. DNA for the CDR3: TGTGCCAGCAGCCATAGGGGAGGGGGAGGCTACACCTTC.

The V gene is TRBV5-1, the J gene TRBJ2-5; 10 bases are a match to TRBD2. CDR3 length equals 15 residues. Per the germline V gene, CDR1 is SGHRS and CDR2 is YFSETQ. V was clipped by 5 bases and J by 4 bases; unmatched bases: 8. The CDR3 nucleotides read TGCGCCAGCAGACCGCTAGCGGGAGTCAGAGAGACCCAGTACTTC. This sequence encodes CASRPLAGVRETQYF. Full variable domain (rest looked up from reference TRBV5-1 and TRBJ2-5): KAGVTQTPRYLIKTRGQQVTLSCSPISGHRSVSWYQQTPGQGLQFLFEYFSETQRNKGNFPGRFSGRQFSNSRSEMNVSTLELGDSALYLCASRPLAGVRETQYFGPGTRLLVL.

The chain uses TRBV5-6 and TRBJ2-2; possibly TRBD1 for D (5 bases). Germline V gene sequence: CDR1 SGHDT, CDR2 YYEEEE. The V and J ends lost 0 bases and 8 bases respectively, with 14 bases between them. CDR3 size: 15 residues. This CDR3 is CASSLAGIHLGELFF. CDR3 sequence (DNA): TGTGCCAGCAGCTTGGCAGGGATCCACCTTGGGGAGCTGTTTTTT.